Presented here are 30 T cell receptor beta chains from one specimen sequenced in a study of T cell responses to AZD1222 COVID-19 vaccine. Only in-frame clones appear in the TCRdb table, and some are missing; sequencing was by immunoSEQ multiplex PCR. The sample lists fewer than 120,000 clones; about 85% were seen once. Specimen: peripheral blood, collected on day 0 of AZD1222 vaccination. The receptors were gathered from an adult in good health.

The rearrangement links TRBV10-3 to TRBJ2-3; weak D call: TRBD2 (7 bases). The V gene lost 10 bases and the J gene lost 2 bases, with 19 bases spanning the gap. CDR1 is ENHRY and CDR2 is SYGVKD in the germline V gene. The CDR3 extends over 15 amino acids. The CDR3 sequence: CATGTGAGVTDTQYF. The CDR3, as DNA: TGTGCCACCGGCACGGGGGCGGGGGTCACAGATACGCAGTATTTT.

The chain links TRBV28 to TRBJ1-6; D remains ambiguous. Germline V gene lookup returns CDR1 MDHEN and CDR2 SYDVKM. This CDR3 has 15 amino acids. Trimming removed 4 bases from V and 10 bases from J, with 17 bases in between. The CDR3, as DNA: TGTGCCAGCAGTTCCCAATGGAGGGTGGGCTCACCCCTCCACTTT. This codes for CASSSQWRVGSPLHF.

The rearrangement uses TRBV23-1 and TRBJ2-7; TRBD1 is a possible D gene (6 bases). TRBV23-1 is sorted into the ORF group, with uncertain function. This CDR3 region has 18 residues. Trimming shortened V by 6 bases and J by 3 bases, and 27 bases separated the two germline ends. The CDR3 sequence is CASRTWTVPPKPFYEQYF. In nucleotides, the CDR3 is TGCGCCAGCAGGACCTGGACAGTCCCTCCTAAGCCGTTCTACGAGCAGTACTTC.

This chain uses TRBV5-1 with TRBJ1-6, with 8 nucleotides matching TRBD1. CDR1 and CDR2 (germline): SGHRS, YFSETQ. The CDR3 totals 16 residues. J was trimmed by 6 bases and V by 3 bases; bases with no gene match: 8. This CDR3 reads CASSWSGGRGNSPLHF. DNA of the CDR3: TGCGCCAGCAGCTGGTCAGGGGGCAGGGGTAATTCACCCCTCCACTTT.

The rearrangement joins TRBV19 to TRBJ1-4; D remains unclear. There are 15 residues in the CDR3. The V gene lost 7 bases and the J gene lost 3 bases, with 15 bases spanning the gap. Germline CDR1 reads LNHDA; CDR2 reads SQIVND (reference sequence). CDR3 DNA sequence: TGTGCCAGTACCTATGGTGACGTAGCTAATGAAAAACTGTTTTTT. Translating it yields CASTYGDVANEKLFF.

The chain uses TRBV3-1 (or the pseudogene TRBV3-2) and TRBJ1-3, with unresolved D. Germline assignment: CDR1 LGHDT and CDR2 YNNKEL (reference sequence). V was cut by 4 bases and J by 0 bases, with 7 bases left in between. The CDR3 is made up of 14 amino acids. The CDR3 spells CASSRMGSGNTIYF. The CDR3 DNA reads as TGTGCCAGCAGCCGGATGGGCTCTGGAAACACCATATATTTT.

The V and J genes are TRBV30 and TRBJ2-1; TRBD2 is a possible D gene (7 bases). Germline assignment: CDR1 GTSNPN and CDR2 SVGIG (reference sequence). V was cut by 2 bases and J by 5 bases, with 16 bases left in between. The CDR3 is 15 residues long. The CDR3, as DNA: TGTGCCTGGAGTTCCGTGCGGGGGCTAGACAATGAGCAGTTCTTC. Translation: CAWSSVRGLDNEQFF.

A word on this clone: A junction end diverges from the germline sequence, so it may reflect a read error. This chain connects TRBV4-2 to TRBJ2-2; TRBD2 matches 16 bases. Germline loops: CDR1 LGHNA, CDR2 YNFKEQ. This CDR3 contains 18 residues. The CDR3 loop reads CASSHMGLAGGNSGELFF. CDR3 sequence (DNA): TGTGCCAGCAGCCATATGGGACTAGCGGGGGGGAACTCCGGGGAGCTGTTTTTT.

The chain links TRBV30 to TRBJ1-1; TRBD1 might be the D (5 bases). Germline CDR1 reads GTSNPN; CDR2 reads SVGIG (reference sequence). Trimming left V 0 bases short and J 9 bases short, with 17 bases between. The CDR3 sequence is 14 residues long. The CDR3 loop is CAWSVGRGDQKAFF. The CDR3 coding sequence is TGTGCCTGGAGTGTAGGTAGGGGCGATCAAAAAGCTTTCTTT.

This clone was seen more than once but under ten times. The rearrangement links TRBV6-5 to TRBJ2-5; TRBD1 matches at 8 bases. V lost 2 bases, J lost 7 bases, and 6 bases stayed unmatched. The CDR3 spans 14 residues. Germline CDR1 is MNHEY and CDR2 is SVGAGI. CDR3 region: CASSYGTGLGTQYF. The CDR3 region has the DNA TGTGCCAGCAGTTACGGGACAGGCTTGGGGACCCAGTACTTC.

The chain links TRBV28 to TRBJ2-3; D assignment may be TRBD1 or TRBD2 (5 bases each). The CDR3 is 13 residues long. Trimming pared 5 bases from V and 7 bases from J, leaving 13 bases between. From germline, CDR1 is MDHEN and CDR2 SYDVKM. Here the CDR3 DNA reads TGTGCCAGCAGTCGACGGGGCATTTATACGCAGTATTTT. Translated: CASSRRGIYTQYF.

This sequence joins TRBV4-3 and TRBJ2-2; TRBD2 matches 8 bases. V lost 1 base to trimming and J lost 7 bases; unmatched junction nucleotides: 14. Germline assignment: CDR1 LGHNA and CDR2 YSLEER. The CDR3 covers 18 residues. CDR3 sequence reads: CASSQVYLGGGNVGELFF. The CDR3 DNA reads TGCGCCAGCAGCCAAGTTTACCTAGGCGGGGGGAATGTCGGGGAGCTGTTTTTT.

The chain recombines TRBV6-5 with TRBJ1-1; D unresolved. The V end lost 7 bases, the J end lost 1 base, and 10 bases lay between the germline ends. Germline loops: CDR1 MNHEY, CDR2 SVGAGI. The CDR3 is 13 amino acids. The CDR3 protein is CASNRLQNTEAFF. DNA for the CDR3: TGTGCCAGCAATCGACTACAGAACACTGAAGCTTTCTTT.

The chain carries TRBV7-2 and TRBJ1-1, with D possibly matching TRBD1 (5 bases). Germline CDR1 is SGHTA and CDR2 is FQGNSA. Trimming left V 0 bases short and J 4 bases short, with 18 bases between. The CDR3 has 17 residues. The CDR3 DNA reads TGTGCCAGCAGCTTAGCGTTGTGGACTACTCAGGGCACTGAAGCTTTCTTT. Its protein is CASSLALWTTQGTEAFF.

The V call is TRBV20-1, the J call TRBJ2-2; D not certain. CDR1 is DFQATT and CDR2 is SNEGSKA in the germline V gene (reference sequence). This CDR3 has 11 residues. Trimming removed 3 bases at V and 6 bases at J, with 5 bases between. The CDR3 bases are TGCAGTGCTAGCCTCCCCGGGGAGCTGTTTTTT. It specifies CSASLPGELFF.

The DNA for the CDR3 is TGTGCCAGCTCACTAGCGGGATTTCAAGAGACCCAGTACTTC. This translates into CASSLAGFQETQYF. This sequence joins TRBV18 and TRBJ2-5; 8 bases fit TRBD2. This CDR3 region has 14 residues. The J segment lost 2 bases and the V segment lost 4 bases, leaving 3 bases of the junction unmatched. From germline, CDR1 is KGHSH and CDR2 LQKENI. Variable domain in full (rest from reference TRBV18 and TRBJ2-5): NAGVMQNPRHLVRRRGQEARLRCSPMKGHSHVYWYRQLPEEGLKFMVYLQKENIIDESGMPKERFSAEFPKEGPSILRIQQVVRGDSAAYFCASSLAGFQETQYFGPGTRLLVL.

J is TRBJ2-2 and V is TRBV7-3; 8 bases align to TRBD1. Germline V gene data show CDR1 as SGHTA and CDR2 as FQGTGA. Trimming took 5 bases from V and 0 from J; bases not matched to a gene: 5. The CDR3 covers 16 residues. CDR3 nucleotide sequence: TGTGCCAGCAGCCCCTCGACAGGGGCGAACACCGGGGAGCTGTTTTTT. Protein product: CASSPSTGANTGELFF.

V usage is TRBV19 and J usage is TRBJ2-7; D gene ambiguous. The germline V and J ends were trimmed by 3 bases and 1 base, with 7 bases remaining between them. This CDR3 comprises 13 residues. Germline V gene data show CDR1 as LNHDA and CDR2 as SQIVND (reference sequence). This chain's CDR3 is CASSMKQSYEQYF. CDR3 nucleotide sequence: TGTGCCAGTAGTATGAAACAGTCCTACGAGCAGTACTTC.

The CDR3 bases are TGTGCCAGCAGCTTGTCTACTGTGAACACTGAAGCTTTCTTT. Its translation: CASSLSTVNTEAFF. The gene calls are TRBV5-5 and TRBJ1-1; D is uncertain. V gave up 1 base and J gave up 0 bases, with 7 bases separating them. Germline loops: CDR1 SGHKS, CDR2 YYEKEE (reference sequence). The CDR3 spans 14 residues.

V is TRBV5-1 and J is TRBJ1-4; D is perhaps TRBD1 (6 bases). The germline gives CDR1 SGHRS, CDR2 YFSETQ. V dropped 7 bases and J dropped 7 bases, with 14 bases sitting between them. CDR3 length: 13 residues. The CDR3 DNA follows: TGCGCCAGCTCCGACAGGCAGGGTGAAAAACTGTTTTTT. It encodes CASSDRQGEKLFF.

J is TRBJ2-3 and V is TRBV5-1, with D possibly TRBD2 on 5 matching bases. Trimming stripped 3 bases from V and 8 bases from J, with 13 bases between. Germline V gene lookup returns CDR1 SGHRS and CDR2 YFSETQ. The CDR3 has 13 residues. The CDR3 sequence: CASSSPPEGTQYF. CDR3 DNA: TGCGCCAGCAGCTCACCTCCAGAGGGTACGCAGTATTTT.

This clone was detected only once. This chain uses TRBV3-1 (or the pseudogene TRBV3-2) with TRBJ1-2, with D hard to call. V was pared by 0 bases and J by 3 bases, with 11 bases between. The germline V gene has CDR1 LGHDT and CDR2 YNNKEL (reference sequence). The CDR3 loop spans 15 amino acids. CDR3 DNA: TGTGCCAGCAGCCAAGAAGGATTAGTAGACTATGGCTACACCTTC. Translation gives CASSQEGLVDYGYTF.

This clone has a single count. This chain links TRBV20-1 with TRBJ1-1; TRBD1 matches at 8 bases. The CDR3 is made up of 15 amino acids. Losses at the gene ends were 3 bases for V and 7 bases for J; bases not matched to a gene: 13. Per germline, CDR1 DFQATT and CDR2 SNEGSKA (reference sequence). CDR3 nucleotide sequence: TGCAGTGCTAGTAGTCTTACAGGGGGTTCATTTGAAGCTTTCTTT. Its protein product is CSASSLTGGSFEAFF.

The chain joins TRBV3-1 (or the pseudogene TRBV3-2) to TRBJ1-6; D unclear. Per germline, CDR1 LGHDT and CDR2 YNNKEL (reference sequence). CDR3 length: 14 residues. V dropped 5 bases and J dropped 0 bases, with 5 bases sitting between them. CDR3 in amino acids: CASSESSYNSPLHF. The CDR3 nucleotides read TGTGCCAGCAGCGAAAGCTCCTATAATTCACCCCTCCACTTT.

The V call is TRBV7-2, the J call TRBJ1-5, with TRBD1 as a possible D gene (5 bases). Germline V lookup: CDR1 SGHTA, CDR2 FQGNSA. V was shortened by 5 bases and J by 5 bases, with 16 bases between the two germline ends. The CDR3 consists of 15 residues. The DNA for the CDR3 is TGTGCCAGCAGCGCCTACAGGCGCCGTGATCAGCCCCAGCATTTT. Its translation: CASSAYRRRDQPQHF.

The rearrangement links TRBV7-2 to TRBJ1-1; no clear D. This CDR3 is 14 amino acids long. CDR1 and CDR2 from the germline V gene are SGHTA and FQGNSA. The ends were cut back, 1 base at V and 1 base at J, with 7 bases in the middle. This CDR3 reads CASSLVYTNTEAFF. The CDR3 DNA follows: TGTGCCAGCAGCTTAGTTTACACGAACACTGAAGCTTTCTTT. The full variable domain, rest sourced from reference TRBV7-2 and TRBJ1-1, is GAGVSQSPSNKVTEKGKDVELRCDPISGHTALYWYRQSLGQGLEFLIYFQGNSAPDKSGLPSDRFSAERTGGSVSTLTIQRTQQEDSAVYLCASSLVYTNTEAFFGQGTRLTVV.

The gene calls are TRBV27 and TRBJ1-2, with D maybe TRBD1 (5 bases). The CDR3 loop spans 12 amino acids. V lost 5 bases to trimming and J lost 7 bases, with 11 bases between them. Germline values: CDR1 MNHEY, CDR2 SMNVEV (reference sequence). CDR3 nucleotides: TGTGCCAGCAGTCTTGGGGGAGGTGGCTACACCTTC. Its translation is CASSLGGGGYTF.

Details on this clone: An end of the junction does not agree with germline; a read error may underlie this. This chain links TRBV10-2 with TRBJ1-1; maybe TRBD1 (5 bases). In germline, CDR1 is WSHSY, CDR2 SAAADI. The CDR3 runs 12 residues. The CDR3 region has the DNA TGCGCCAGCAGTGAGTGGGACCGCCTGGGGGTCTTT. This encodes CASSEWDRLGVF.

The chain joins TRBV7-9 to TRBJ1-5; 7 nucleotides line up with TRBD1. The CDR3 spans 17 residues. The V gene's germline CDR1 is SEHNR and CDR2 FQNEAQ (reference sequence). The V and J ends lost 6 bases and 0 bases, in that order; junction bases with no gene match: 11. DNA of the CDR3: TGTGCCAGCAGACGTAACAGGGGACCTCATAGCAATCAGCCCCAGCATTTT. Its protein is CASRRNRGPHSNQPQHF.

The V call is TRBV12-3 or TRBV12-4, the J call TRBJ2-7; D is unclear. V lost 7 bases and J 3 bases, leaving 13 bases between the germline ends. This CDR3 contains 13 residues. CDR3 sequence (DNA): TGTGCCAGCACCCTGGGCAGAAACTACGAGCAGTACTTC. The encoded protein is CASTLGRNYEQYF.